This T cell receptor beta chain was observed in a study of blood T cell repertoires in COVID-19. The assay was immunoSEQ multiplex PCR, and TCRdb's table has in-frame clones only and misses some. The data hold tens of thousands of clones, with less than 95% observed a single time. This CDR3 comprises 14 residues. Germline CDR1 is SGHRS and CDR2 is YFSETQ. V was shortened by 4 bases and J by 3 bases, with 13 bases between the two germline ends. Sequences were obtained from peripheral blood. The source of this sequence is a human donor in a cohort sampled during active COVID-19. This chain joins TRBV5-1 and TRBJ2-5, with D tentatively TRBD1 (6 bases). This CDR3 reads CASSPGQQKETQYF. CDR3 nucleotide sequence: TGCGCCAGCAGCCCTGGACAGCAAAAAGAGACCCAGTACTTC.